A single sample is the source of the 22 T cell receptor beta chains below, sequenced in a study of blood T cell repertoires in COVID-19. This table comes from immunoSEQ multiplex PCR, and its TCRdb copy is limited to in-frame clones, with some not included. The sample consists of around 360,000 clones, more than 70% of them appearing once. The sequenced material came from peripheral blood. The receptors stem from a woman in her 30s with COVID-19, enrolled during active disease.

This sequence joins TRBV18 and TRBJ1-1; D not resolved. CDR1 KGHSH and CDR2 LQKENI come from the germline V gene. V lost 6 bases and J lost 5, with 16 bases in between. The length of the CDR3 is 14 residues. The DNA of the CDR3 is TGTGCCAGCTCGCCCTCGGGAAGTGGAACTGAAGCTTTCTTT. This gives the protein CASSPSGSGTEAFF.

V usage is TRBV10-3 and J usage is TRBJ2-7, with TRBD1 as a possible D gene (6 bases). This CDR3 spans 15 amino acids. Germline CDR1 ENHRY, CDR2 SYGVKD. Trimming stripped 0 bases from V and 3 bases from J, with 12 bases between. CDR3 region: CAISESSGADYEQYF. The CDR3 region has the DNA TGTGCCATCAGTGAGTCGTCAGGGGCCGACTACGAGCAGTACTTC.

This chain connects TRBV10-3 to TRBJ2-1, with a tentative D call TRBD2 (6 bases). CDR3 length equals 13 residues. CDR1 and CDR2 from the germline V gene are ENHRY and SYGVKD. V dropped 6 bases and J dropped 6 bases, with 12 bases sitting between them. CDR3 region: CAIRGGTPNEQFF. CDR3 nucleotide sequence: TGTGCCATCAGGGGCGGGACGCCCAATGAGCAGTTCTTC.

This chain joins TRBV4-1 and TRBJ2-1, with D possibly TRBD2 on 7 matching bases. Germline lookup yields CDR1 MGHRA and CDR2 YSYEKL. Trimming cost V 4 bases and J 5 bases, with 18 bases left between them. There are 16 residues in the CDR3. The CDR3 DNA follows: TGCGCCAGCAGCCGCCTTAGGGGGGAGGGAAACAATGAGCAGTTCTTC. As protein: CASSRLRGEGNNEQFF.

The chain is built from TRBV11-3 and TRBJ2-4, with 11 bases that match TRBD1. This CDR3 has 14 amino acids. Germline CDR1 and CDR2: SGHNT and YENEEA. Trimming cost V 5 bases and J 6 bases; bases outside gene matches: 3. The CDR3 nucleotides are TGTGCCAGCAGCCCCGGGACAGGGGGAAACATTCAGTACTTC. Translation gives CASSPGTGGNIQYF.

The J gene is TRBJ2-7, the V gene TRBV10-2; 8 positions agree with TRBD2. Germline CDR1 reads WSHSY; CDR2 reads SAAADI. After removal of 4 bases from V and 3 bases from J, the junction contained 14 bases not matched to a gene. This CDR3 region has 17 residues. The CDR3: CASSGHPGGAGGYEQYF. The CDR3 bases are TGCGCCAGCAGTGGCCACCCCGGGGGGGCTGGGGGCTACGAGCAGTACTTC.

V is TRBV2 and J is TRBJ2-1; D is unresolved. V shed 2 bases and J shed 9 bases, with 11 bases lying between them. The CDR3 is 13 residues long. Germline CDR1 SNHLY, CDR2 FYNNEI. The CDR3 DNA reads TGTGCCAGCAGTGAATTAGAGCTAGGTGAGCAGTTCTTC. This sequence encodes CASSELELGEQFF.

In its sample, this clone was seen once. The rearrangement joins TRBV20-1 to TRBJ1-1, with 11 bases fitting TRBD1. Unmatched junction bases numbered 6, after V lost 3 bases and J lost 6 bases. In germline, CDR1 is DFQATT, CDR2 SNEGSKA (reference sequence). The CDR3 extends over 14 amino acids. CDR3 bases: TGCAGTGCTAGTCAGCAGGACAGGGGGCCTGAAGCTTTCTTT. Its protein is CSASQQDRGPEAFF.

The chain has TRBV6-5 and TRBJ1-4, with TRBD1 matching over 9 bases. From germline, CDR1 is MNHEY and CDR2 SVGAGI. This CDR3 is built from 15 residues. J gave up 7 bases and V 4 bases, and 7 bases lay outside the gene matches. In nucleotides, the CDR3 is TGTGCCAGCAGTTCCCTGAGGGACAGGGTTGAAAAACTGTTTTTT. Translated: CASSSLRDRVEKLFF.

V and J are TRBV2 and TRBJ2-1, with unresolved D. CDR3 length: 14 residues. Germline lookup yields CDR1 SNHLY and CDR2 FYNNEI. V shed 0 bases and J shed 4 bases, with 7 bases lying between them. The CDR3 region has the DNA TGTGCCAGCAGTGAAGCGGGCCCGTACAATGAGCAGTTCTTC. It codes for CASSEAGPYNEQFF.

This clone was observed once. The rearrangement uses TRBV24-1 and TRBJ2-2, with a possible D match to TRBD1 (6 bases). CDR1 is KGHDR, CDR2 SFDVKD, per germline. The CDR3 extends over 15 amino acids. Between the trimmed V and J ends, which lost 3 bases and 5 bases, there was a span of 12 bases. For the CDR3, the DNA is TGTGCCACCAGTGATCCTCGGACAGCGACCGGGGAGCTGTTTTTT. It yields the protein CATSDPRTATGELFF.

The CDR3 loop reads CASTGQGRSYNSPLHF. The CDR3, as DNA: TGTGCCAGTACTGGACAGGGGAGGTCCTATAATTCACCCCTCCACTTT. The chain employs TRBV19 and TRBJ1-6, with 9 bases fitting TRBD1. The trim removed 7 bases at V and 1 base at J, leaving 5 bases unmatched. The CDR3 is 16 amino acids. Germline V gene data show CDR1 as LNHDA and CDR2 as SQIVND (reference sequence). Together with reference TRBV19 and TRBJ1-6, the CDR3 gives the full variable domain: DGGITQSPKYLFRKEGQNVTLSCEQNLNHDAMYWYRQDPGQGLRLIYYSQIVNDFQKGDIAEGYSVSREKKESFPLTVTSAQKNPTAFYLCASTGQGRSYNSPLHFGNGTRLTVT.

This clone came up once. The chain recombines TRBV24-1 with TRBJ1-2; D might be TRBD1 (6 bases). Germline V gene sequence: CDR1 KGHDR, CDR2 SFDVKD. The CDR3 extends over 15 amino acids. V lost 3 bases and J lost 0, with 10 bases in between. The CDR3 protein is CATSDNRVTNYGYTF. The CDR3 DNA is TGTGCCACCAGTGATAACAGGGTCACTAACTATGGCTACACCTTC.

A note on this clone: One end of the junction varies from germline; a read error may be responsible. This chain connects TRBV6-1 to TRBJ1-2; D gene ambiguous. This CDR3 region has 14 residues. Per the germline V gene, CDR1 is MNHNS and CDR2 is SASEGT. CDR3: CASSEAPLNYGYIF. As DNA, the CDR3 is TGTGCCAGCAGTGAAGCGCCTCTGAACTATGGCTACATCTTC.

The chain combines TRBV2 with TRBJ2-1, with 16 nucleotides matching TRBD2. CDR3 length: 16 amino acids. The V segment lost 6 bases and the J segment 4 bases; nucleotides outside the gene matches: 3. Germline assignment: CDR1 SNHLY and CDR2 FYNNEI. The CDR3 is CASRRGLAGGYNEQFF. Here the CDR3 DNA reads TGTGCCAGCAGGAGGGGACTAGCGGGGGGGTACAATGAGCAGTTCTTC.

This sequence joins TRBV11-2 and TRBJ2-7; 7 bases align to TRBD2. The V segment lost 2 bases and the J segment 1 base; nucleotides outside the gene matches: 5. The CDR3 is 15 amino acids. The germline CDR1 and CDR2 sequences are SGHAT and FQNNGV. The CDR3 here is CASSLYSGLSYEQYF. The CDR3 DNA sequence: TGTGCCAGCAGCTTATATAGCGGGCTTTCCTACGAGCAGTACTTC. Variable domain in full (rest from reference TRBV11-2 and TRBJ2-7): EAGVAQSPRYKIIEKRQSVAFWCNPISGHATLYWYQQILGQGPKLLIQFQNNGVVDDSQLPKDRFSAERLKGVDSTLKIQPAKLEDSAVYLCASSLYSGLSYEQYFGPGTRLTVT.

V is TRBV20-1 and J is TRBJ2-1; possible D gene TRBD1, 7 bases. The CDR3 extends over 14 amino acids. The germline gives CDR1 DFQATT, CDR2 SNEGSKA (reference sequence). The germline V and J ends were trimmed by 3 bases and 4 bases, with 13 bases remaining between them. CDR3 region: CSASMAGGYNEQFF. The DNA of the CDR3 is TGCAGTGCTAGTATGGCAGGGGGGTACAATGAGCAGTTCTTC.

J is TRBJ1-2 and V is TRBV5-1; TRBD1 might be the D (6 bases). Per the germline V gene, CDR1 is SGHRS and CDR2 is YFSETQ. With 0 bases removed from V and 0 bases from J, the gap between germline ends came to 9 bases. The CDR3 has 15 residues. For the CDR3, the DNA is TGCGCCAGCAGCTTGGGACAGGCGGCTAACTATGGCTACACCTTC. Translated: CASSLGQAANYGYTF.

This clone was observed a few times. V gene TRBV7-3 combines with J gene TRBJ2-1, with a tentative D call TRBD1 (7 bases). Germline CDR1 SGHTA, CDR2 FQGTGA. Trimming stripped 6 bases from V and 7 bases from J, with 19 bases between. The CDR3 spans 15 residues. The CDR3 spells CASRSGGQRVNEQFF. For the CDR3, the DNA is TGTGCCAGCAGGTCCGGGGGACAGAGGGTAAATGAGCAGTTCTTC.

The chain employs TRBV28 and TRBJ1-2, with a possible D match to TRBD1 (5 bases). The CDR3 covers 16 residues. Per the germline V gene, CDR1 is MDHEN and CDR2 is SYDVKM. V was shortened by 5 bases and J by 4 bases, with 20 bases between the two germline ends. The CDR3 region is CASSPAWRDGIYGYTF. For the CDR3, the DNA is TGTGCCAGCAGTCCAGCCTGGAGGGACGGGATCTATGGCTACACCTTC.

The V gene is TRBV7-2, the J gene TRBJ2-1; TRBD2 matches 10 bases. The CDR3 runs to 15 residues. V dropped 5 bases and J dropped 10; count of bases not matched to a gene: 11. From germline, CDR1 is SGHTA and CDR2 FQGNSA. Here the CDR3 DNA reads TGTGCCAGCAGCCTAGGGGCTAGCGGGAGCTGGGAGCAGTTCTTC. Protein: CASSLGASGSWEQFF. The variable domain in full, completed from reference TRBV7-2 and TRBJ2-1, reads GAGVSQSPSNKVTEKGKDVELRCDPISGHTALYWYRQSLGQGLEFLIYFQGNSAPDKSGLPSDRFSAERTGGSVSTLTIQRTQQEDSAVYLCASSLGASGSWEQFFGPGTRLTVL.

In this sample, this clone turned up once. CDR3 region: CASSEPGLGADEQFF. CDR3 nucleotides: TGTGCCAGCAGCGAGCCGGGACTAGGAGCAGATGAGCAGTTCTTC. The rearrangement uses TRBV11-1 and TRBJ2-1, with TRBD2 identical over 8 bases. Unmatched junction bases numbered 11, after V lost 5 bases and J lost 8 bases. In germline, CDR1 is SGHAT, CDR2 FQDESV (reference sequence). This CDR3 is built from 15 residues.